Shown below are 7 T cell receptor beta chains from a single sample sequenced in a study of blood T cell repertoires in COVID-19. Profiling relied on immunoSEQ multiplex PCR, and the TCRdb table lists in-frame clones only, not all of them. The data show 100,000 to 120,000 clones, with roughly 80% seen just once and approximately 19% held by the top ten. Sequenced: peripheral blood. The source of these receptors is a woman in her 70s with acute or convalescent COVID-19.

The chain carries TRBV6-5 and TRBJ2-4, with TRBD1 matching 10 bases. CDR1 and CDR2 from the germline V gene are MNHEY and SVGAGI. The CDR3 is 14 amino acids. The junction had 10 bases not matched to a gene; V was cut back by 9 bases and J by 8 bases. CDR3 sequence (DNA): TGTGCCAGTAAACCGGGACAGGGGTCCTACATTCAGTACTTC. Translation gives CASKPGQGSYIQYF.

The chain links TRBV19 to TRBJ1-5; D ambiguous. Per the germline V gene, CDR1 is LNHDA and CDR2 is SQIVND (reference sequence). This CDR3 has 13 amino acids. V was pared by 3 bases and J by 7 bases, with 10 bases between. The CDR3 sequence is CASSMTGSQPQHF. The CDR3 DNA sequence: TGTGCCAGTAGTATGACGGGGAGCCAGCCCCAGCATTTT.

For the CDR3, the DNA is TGCAGCGTTGGCGGGGGGGGCCAGCCCCAGCATTTT. Amino acid sequence: CSVGGGGQPQHF. The V and J genes are TRBV29-1 and TRBJ1-5; D is perhaps TRBD1 (6 bases). Per the germline V gene, CDR1 is SQVTM and CDR2 is ANQGSEA. This CDR3 region has 12 residues. Trimming removed 4 bases from V and 7 bases from J, with 11 bases in between. The whole variable domain, filled in from reference TRBV29-1 and TRBJ1-5, reads SAVISQKPSRDICQRGTSLTIQCQVDSQVTMMFWYRQQPGQSLTLIATANQGSEATYESGFVIDKFPISRPNLTFSTLTVSNMSPEDSSIYLCSVGGGGQPQHFGDGTRLSIL.

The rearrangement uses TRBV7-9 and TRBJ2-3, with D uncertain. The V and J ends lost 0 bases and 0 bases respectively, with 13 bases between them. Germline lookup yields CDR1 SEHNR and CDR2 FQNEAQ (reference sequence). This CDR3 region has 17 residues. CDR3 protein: CASSLAGNYRSTDTQYF. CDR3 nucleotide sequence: TGTGCCAGCAGCTTAGCTGGAAACTACCGAAGCACAGATACGCAGTATTTT.

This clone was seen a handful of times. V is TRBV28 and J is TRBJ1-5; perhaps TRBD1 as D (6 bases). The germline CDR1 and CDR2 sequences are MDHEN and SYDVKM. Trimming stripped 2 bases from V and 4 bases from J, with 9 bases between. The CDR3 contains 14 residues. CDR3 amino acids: CASSLGQTNQPQHF. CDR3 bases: TGTGCCAGCAGTTTAGGACAGACTAATCAGCCCCAGCATTTT.

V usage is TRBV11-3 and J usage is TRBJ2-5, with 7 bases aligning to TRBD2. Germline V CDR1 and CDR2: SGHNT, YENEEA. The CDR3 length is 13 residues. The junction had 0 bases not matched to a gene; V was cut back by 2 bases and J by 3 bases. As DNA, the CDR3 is TGTGCCAGCAGCTTACGGGGGGAAGAGACCCAGTACTTC. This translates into CASSLRGEETQYF.

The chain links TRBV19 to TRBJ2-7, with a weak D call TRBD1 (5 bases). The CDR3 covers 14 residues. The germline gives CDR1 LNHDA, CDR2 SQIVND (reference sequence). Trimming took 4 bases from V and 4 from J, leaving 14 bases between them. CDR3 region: CASSNGQAWYEQYF. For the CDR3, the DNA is TGTGCCAGTAGTAACGGACAAGCATGGTACGAGCAGTACTTC.